The TCR beta chain described here comes from a study of breast tumors, draining lymph nodes, adjacent tissues. Overall study findings and caveats: Tumors had less TCR diversity than lymph nodes, more than nontumor tissue. Most tumor T cells seemingly derive from lymph node, then expand in tumor. That most tumor T cells come from lymph nodes remained unproven.

The table lists this clonotype with many counts. Its target is unknown. CDR3 length equals 13 residues. The V gene end was trimmed by 7 bases and the J gene end by 5 bases; junction bases not matched to a gene: 9. Germline CDR1 SQVTM, CDR2 ANQGSEA. Each CDR3 protein gets one entry after TCRdb re-called the multiplex PCR reads with MiXCR. Among fewer than 300,000 distinct CDR3 sequences listed, 32% were seen once. Samples came from axillary lymph nodes draining the breast cancer. The chain couples TRBV29-1 to TRBJ2-5, with 8 bases aligning to TRBD2. The sequencing sample was made of axillary lymph node tissue. This TCR was sampled from a female donor with breast cancer. Some clones in this sample may be carry-over from other donors' samples. In nucleotides, the CDR3 is TGCAGCGCCCCAGCGGGAGCTGGGGAGACCCAGTACTTC. It encodes CSAPAGAGETQYF. The entire variable domain, with the rest obtained from reference TRBV29-1 and TRBJ2-5, is as follows: SAVISQKPSRDICQRGTSLTIQCQVDSQVTMMFWYRQQPGQSLTLIATANQGSEATYESGFVIDKFPISRPNLTFSTLTVSNMSPEDSSIYLCSAPAGAGETQYFGPGTRLLVL.